Included here is one TCR beta chain sequence, with context. CDR1 and CDR2 from the germline V gene are SGHRS and YFSETQ. Between the trimmed V and J ends, which lost 4 bases and 1 base, there was a span of 9 bases. This CDR3 has 14 residues. Clones were sequenced by immunoSEQ multiplex PCR, and TCRdb holds only the in-frame ones, with some missing. The data contain 270,000 or so clones, roughly 93% of them singletons. The sample comes from a study of blood T cell repertoires in COVID-19. This chain links TRBV5-1 with TRBJ1-3; D not certain. This TCR came from a woman in her forties with acute COVID-19. What was sequenced was PBMCs or T cells enriched from blood (not recorded which). The CDR3 is CASSLRSSGNTIYF. CDR3 DNA sequence: TGCGCCAGCAGCCTACGAAGTTCTGGAAACACCATATATTTT. The full variable domain, in which reference TRBV5-1 and TRBJ1-3 provide the parts outside the CDR3, is KAGVTQTPRYLIKTRGQQVTLSCSPISGHRSVSWYQQTPGQGLQFLFEYFSETQRNKGNFPGRFSGRQFSNSRSEMNVSTLELGDSALYLCASSLRSSGNTIYFGEGSWLTVV.